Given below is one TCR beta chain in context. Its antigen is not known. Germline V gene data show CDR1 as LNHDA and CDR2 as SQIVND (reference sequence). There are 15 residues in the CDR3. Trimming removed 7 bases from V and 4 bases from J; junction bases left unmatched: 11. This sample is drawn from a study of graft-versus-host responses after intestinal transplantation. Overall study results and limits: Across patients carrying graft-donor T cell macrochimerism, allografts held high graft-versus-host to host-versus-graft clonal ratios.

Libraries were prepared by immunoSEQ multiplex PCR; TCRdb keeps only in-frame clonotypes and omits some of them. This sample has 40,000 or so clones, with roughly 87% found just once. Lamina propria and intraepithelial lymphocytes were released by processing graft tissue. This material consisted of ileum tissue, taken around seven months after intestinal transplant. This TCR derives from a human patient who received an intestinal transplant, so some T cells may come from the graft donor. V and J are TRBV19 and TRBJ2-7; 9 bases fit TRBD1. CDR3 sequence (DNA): TGTGCCAGTACCCGGGTGGGACAGGGTATTTACGAGCAGTACTTC. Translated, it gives CASTRVGQGIYEQYF.